This section outlines one T cell receptor (beta chain) sequence together with its context. Its antigen remains unknown. CDR3 length: 15 amino acids. V was trimmed by 5 bases and J by 0 bases, leaving 11 bases between them. Germline CDR1 SGHTA, CDR2 FQGNSA. The sample belongs to a study of cytomegalovirus exposure and HLA in healthy donors. Study information: The Caucasian-associated ancestry cluster contained 81% of the 398 genotyped donors.

The PCR ran on 60 Vbeta and 13 Jbeta primers. TCRdb keeps only in-frame clones here, not all; method: immunoSEQ multiplex PCR. The profile covers roughly 76,000 clones, with 70% to 85% appearing a single time and 2% to 3% taken by the ten largest. Findings and limits, study-wide: In a later analysis, TCR association rates varied by HLA locus: DRB1 most, HLA-C fewest.

The sequencing sample was made of PBMCs. The genes are TRBV7-2 and TRBJ1-3; the D gene is possibly TRBD1 (6 bases). This receptor was obtained from a young man in good health and CMV-seronegative. CDR3 loop: CASSLDRSSGNTIYF. The CDR3 DNA reads as TGTGCCAGCAGCCTGGACAGAAGCTCTGGAAACACCATATATTTT.